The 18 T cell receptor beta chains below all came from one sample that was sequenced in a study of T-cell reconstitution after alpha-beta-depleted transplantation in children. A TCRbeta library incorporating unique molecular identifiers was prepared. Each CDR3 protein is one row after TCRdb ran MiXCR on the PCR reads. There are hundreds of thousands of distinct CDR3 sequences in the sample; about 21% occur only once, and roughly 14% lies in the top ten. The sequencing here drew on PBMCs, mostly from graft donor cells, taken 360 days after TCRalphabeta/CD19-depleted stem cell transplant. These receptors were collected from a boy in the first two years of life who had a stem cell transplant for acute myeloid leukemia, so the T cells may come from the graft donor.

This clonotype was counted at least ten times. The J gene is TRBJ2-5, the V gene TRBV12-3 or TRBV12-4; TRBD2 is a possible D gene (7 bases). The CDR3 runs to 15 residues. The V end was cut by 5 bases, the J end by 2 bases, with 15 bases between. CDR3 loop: CASSRSGGLQETQYF. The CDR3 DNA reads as TGTGCCAGCAGTCGTTCGGGGGGCTTACAAGAGACCCAGTACTTC.

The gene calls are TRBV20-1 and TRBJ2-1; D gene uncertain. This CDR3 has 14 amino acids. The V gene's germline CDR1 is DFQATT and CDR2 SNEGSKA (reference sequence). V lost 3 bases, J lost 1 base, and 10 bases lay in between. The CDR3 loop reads CSASSIHSYNEQFF. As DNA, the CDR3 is TGCAGTGCTAGTAGTATACATTCCTACAATGAGCAGTTCTTC.

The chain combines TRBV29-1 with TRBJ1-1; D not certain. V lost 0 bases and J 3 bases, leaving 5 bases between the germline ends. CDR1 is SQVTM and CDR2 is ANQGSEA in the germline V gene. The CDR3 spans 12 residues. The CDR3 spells CSVEEQYTEAFF. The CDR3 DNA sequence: TGCAGCGTTGAAGAGCAGTACACTGAAGCTTTCTTT.

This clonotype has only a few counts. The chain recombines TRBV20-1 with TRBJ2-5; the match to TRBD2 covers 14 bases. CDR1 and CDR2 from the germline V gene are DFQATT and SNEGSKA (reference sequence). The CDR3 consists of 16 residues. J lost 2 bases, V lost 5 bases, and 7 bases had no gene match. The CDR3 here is CSAVSWTSGGQETQYF. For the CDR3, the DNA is TGCAGTGCTGTTTCGTGGACTAGCGGGGGGCAAGAGACCCAGTACTTC.

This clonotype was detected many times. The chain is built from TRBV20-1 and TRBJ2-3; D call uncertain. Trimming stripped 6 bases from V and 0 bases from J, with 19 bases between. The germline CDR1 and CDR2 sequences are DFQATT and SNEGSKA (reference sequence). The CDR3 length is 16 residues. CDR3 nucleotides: TGCAGTGCCTCAGGACGGATACCTAGAAGCACAGATACGCAGTATTTT. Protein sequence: CSASGRIPRSTDTQYF.

In DNA, the CDR3 is TGTGCCACCAGCCTGCGAGCGGGAGGGGAGACCCAGTACTTC. This sequence encodes CATSLRAGGETQYF. The V and J genes are TRBV15 and TRBJ2-5, with TRBD2 identical over 10 bases. The CDR3 covers 14 residues. After removal of 5 bases from V and 5 bases from J, the junction contained 5 bases not matched to a gene. Per germline, CDR1 LNHNV and CDR2 YYDKDF (reference sequence).

The CDR3 spells CASSPDRERTQYF. In DNA, the CDR3 is TGTGCCAGCAGCCCCGACAGGGAACGGACCCAGTACTTC. The rearrangement uses TRBV12-3 or TRBV12-4 and TRBJ2-5; 7 bases agree with TRBD1. V dropped 6 bases and J dropped 7; count of bases not matched to a gene: 8. The CDR3 runs to 13 residues.

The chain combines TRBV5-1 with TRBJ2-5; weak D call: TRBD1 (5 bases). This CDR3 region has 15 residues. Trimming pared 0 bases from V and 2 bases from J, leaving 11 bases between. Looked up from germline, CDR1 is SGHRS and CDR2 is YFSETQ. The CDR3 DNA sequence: TGCGCCAGCAGCTTGGGAGCTACAGGACAAGAGACCCAGTACTTC. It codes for CASSLGATGQETQYF.

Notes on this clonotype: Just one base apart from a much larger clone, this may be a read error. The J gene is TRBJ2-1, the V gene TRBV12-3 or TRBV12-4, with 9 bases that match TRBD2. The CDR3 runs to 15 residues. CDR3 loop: CANSPERGANNEQFF. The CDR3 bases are TGTGCCAACAGTCCGGAGCGGGGGGCGAATAATGAGCAGTTCTTC.

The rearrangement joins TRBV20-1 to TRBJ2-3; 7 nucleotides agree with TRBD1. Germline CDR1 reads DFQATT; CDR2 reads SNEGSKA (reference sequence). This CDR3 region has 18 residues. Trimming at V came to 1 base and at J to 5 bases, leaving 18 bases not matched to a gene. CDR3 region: CSARVARDSSPFLDTQYF. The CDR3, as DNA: TGCAGTGCTAGAGTGGCCCGGGACAGTTCACCGTTTTTAGATACGCAGTATTTT.

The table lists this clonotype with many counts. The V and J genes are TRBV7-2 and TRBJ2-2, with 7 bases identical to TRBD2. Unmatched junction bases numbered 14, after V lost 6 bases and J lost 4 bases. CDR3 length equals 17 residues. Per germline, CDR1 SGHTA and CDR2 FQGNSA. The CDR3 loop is CASSLGRGRGLTGELFF. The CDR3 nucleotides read TGTGCCAGCAGTCTAGGGCGAGGGAGGGGCCTCACCGGGGAGCTGTTTTTT. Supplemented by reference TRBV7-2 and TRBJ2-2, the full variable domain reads GAGVSQSPSNKVTEKGKDVELRCDPISGHTALYWYRQSLGQGLEFLIYFQGNSAPDKSGLPSDRFSAERTGGSVSTLTIQRTQQEDSAVYLCASSLGRGRGLTGELFFGEGSRLTVL.

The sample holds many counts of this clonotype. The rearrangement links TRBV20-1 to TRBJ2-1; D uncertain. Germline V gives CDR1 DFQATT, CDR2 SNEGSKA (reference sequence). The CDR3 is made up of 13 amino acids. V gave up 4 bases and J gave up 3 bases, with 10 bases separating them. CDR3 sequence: CSATTAHYNEQFF. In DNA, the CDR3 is TGCAGTGCTACCACAGCCCACTACAATGAGCAGTTCTTC.

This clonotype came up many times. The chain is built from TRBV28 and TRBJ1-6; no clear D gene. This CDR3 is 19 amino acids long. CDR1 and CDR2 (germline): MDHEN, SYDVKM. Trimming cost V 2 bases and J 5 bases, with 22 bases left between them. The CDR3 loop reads CASSLGGVSSVRDNSPLHF. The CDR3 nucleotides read TGTGCCAGCAGTTTAGGCGGGGTCTCTTCGGTCCGGGATAATTCACCCCTCCACTTT. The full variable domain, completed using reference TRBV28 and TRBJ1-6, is DVKVTQSSRYLVKRTGEKVFLECVQDMDHENMFWYRQDPGLGLRLIYFSYDVKMKEKGDIPEGYSVSREKKERFSLILESASTNQTSMYLCASSLGGVSSVRDNSPLHFGNGTRLTVT.

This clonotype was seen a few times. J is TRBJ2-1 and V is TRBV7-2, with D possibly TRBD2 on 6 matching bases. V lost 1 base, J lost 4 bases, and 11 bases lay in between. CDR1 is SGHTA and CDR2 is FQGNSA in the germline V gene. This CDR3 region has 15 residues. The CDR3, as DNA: TGTGCCAGCAGCTTAGAAGTGGGACTTTACAATGAGCAGTTCTTC. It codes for CASSLEVGLYNEQFF.

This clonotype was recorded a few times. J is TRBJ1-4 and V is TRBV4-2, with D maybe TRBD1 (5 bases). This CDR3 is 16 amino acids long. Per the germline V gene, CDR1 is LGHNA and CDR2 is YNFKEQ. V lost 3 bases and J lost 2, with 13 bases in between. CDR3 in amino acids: CASSQAGTQTNEKLFF. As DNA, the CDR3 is TGTGCCAGCAGCCAGGCCGGGACTCAGACTAATGAAAAACTGTTTTTT.

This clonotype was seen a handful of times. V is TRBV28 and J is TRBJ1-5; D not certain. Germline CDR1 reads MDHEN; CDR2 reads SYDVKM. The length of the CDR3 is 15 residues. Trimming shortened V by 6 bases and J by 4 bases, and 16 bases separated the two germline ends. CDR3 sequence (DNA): TGTGCCAGCAGAGAAACCGGGAAAACTAATCAGCCCCAGCATTTT. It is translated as CASRETGKTNQPQHF.

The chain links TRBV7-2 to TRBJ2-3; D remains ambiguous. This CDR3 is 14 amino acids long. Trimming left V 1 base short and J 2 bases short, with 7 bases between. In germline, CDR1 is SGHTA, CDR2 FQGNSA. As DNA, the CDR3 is TGTGCCAGCAGCTTAGAACAGAACACAGATACGCAGTATTTT. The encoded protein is CASSLEQNTDTQYF. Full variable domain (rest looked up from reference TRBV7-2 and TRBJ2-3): GAGVSQSPSNKVTEKGKDVELRCDPISGHTALYWYRQSLGQGLEFLIYFQGNSAPDKSGLPSDRFSAERTGGSVSTLTIQRTQQEDSAVYLCASSLEQNTDTQYFGPGTRLTVL.

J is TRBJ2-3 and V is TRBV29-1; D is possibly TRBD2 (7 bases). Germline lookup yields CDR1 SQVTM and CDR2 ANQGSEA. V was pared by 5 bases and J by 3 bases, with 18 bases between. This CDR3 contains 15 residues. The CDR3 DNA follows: TGCAGCGTTTCTGGAGGGGGGGCATTAACAGATACGCAGTATTTT. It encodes CSVSGGGALTDTQYF.